A single T cell receptor (beta chain) is shown here with its context. Its antigen is currently unknown. A multiplex PCR was run with 60 Vbeta primers and 13 Jbeta primers. TCRdb's table, derived via immunoSEQ multiplex PCR, lists solely in-frame clones and lacks some. The table records some 150,000 clones, 70% to 90% of them present only once. The sample belongs to a study of cytomegalovirus exposure and HLA in healthy donors. The study, taken as a whole, reports: An observed cluster of highly shared sequence variants was recorded as a likely sequencing artifact.

Losses at the gene ends were 6 bases for V and 3 bases for J; bases not matched to a gene: 7. The CDR3 sequence is 15 residues long. Per the germline V gene, CDR1 is SGHRS and CDR2 is YFSETQ. This chain links TRBV5-1 with TRBJ2-7; 12 positions match TRBD2. This sequence originates from a woman between 18 and 29 years old in good health and CMV-seronegative. The material sequenced was PBMCs. CDR3 residues: CASTPATSGSYEQYF. CDR3 DNA sequence: TGCGCCAGCACCCCGGCGACTAGCGGGAGCTACGAGCAGTACTTC.